These T cell receptor beta chains were read from a single sample in a study of T cells after yellow fever vaccination. Each CDR3 protein gets one entry after TCRdb re-called the 5' RACE reads with MiXCR. The sample holds 550,000 to 750,000 distinct CDR3 sequences, roughly 14% seen once. The starting material was PBMCs, obtained on the day of the yellow fever booster vaccination. These TCRs come from a man aged 25-40 years who received the YFV17D yellow fever vaccine. The CDR3 runs from the conserved cysteine through the conserved F or W. Only part of the rows carry a size: once, few, many, or a class if the clone is expanded.

clone size: many
J gene: TRBJ2-7
V gene: TRBV11-2
CDR3 protein: CASSLQGGSTSLAGYEQYF

clone size: .
J gene: TRBJ2-3
V gene: TRBV12-3/TRBV12-4
CDR3 protein: CASSLGGVGDTQYF

clone size: many
J gene: TRBJ1-1
V gene: TRBV29-1
CDR3 protein: CSVVRGGVNTEAFF

clone size: few
J gene: TRBJ2-7
V gene: TRBV20-1
CDR3 protein: CSAREENKYEQYF

clone size: .
J gene: TRBJ2-5
V gene: TRBV12-3/TRBV12-4
CDR3 protein: CASSPVTGGFETQYF

clone size: few
J gene: TRBJ2-7
V gene: TRBV20-1
CDR3 protein: CSASVGSGSYEQYF

clone size: .
J gene: TRBJ2-2
V gene: TRBV7-2
CDR3 protein: CASSLARTGGDTGELFF

clone size: .
J gene: TRBJ2-1
V gene: TRBV27
CDR3 protein: CASRQTGAGNEQFF

clone size: .
J gene: TRBJ2-3
V gene: TRBV9
CDR3 protein: CASSVGEVGSTDTQYF

clone size: few
J gene: TRBJ2-5
V gene: TRBV7-2
CDR3 protein: CASSPGGSEETQYF

clone size: .
J gene: TRBJ2-1
V gene: TRBV11-3
CDR3 protein: CASSHSRASGHNEQFF

clone size: .
J gene: TRBJ2-3
V gene: TRBV6-5
CDR3 protein: CASSYRLPGRRLADTQYF

clone size: many
J gene: TRBJ2-1
V gene: TRBV7-2
CDR3 protein: CASSPLAGRQFF

clone size: .
J gene: TRBJ2-1
V gene: TRBV20-1
CDR3 protein: CSATTGNYNEQFF

clone size: few
J gene: TRBJ2-2
V gene: TRBV7-6
CDR3 protein: CASSLQRPSNTGELFF

clone size: .
J gene: TRBJ2-1
V gene: TRBV19
CDR3 protein: CASSISGNYNEQFF

clone size: many
J gene: TRBJ2-7
V gene: TRBV6-5
CDR3 protein: CASSYVGGPREQYF

clone size: .
J gene: TRBJ2-1
V gene: TRBV7-2
CDR3 protein: CATRHWGNEQFF

clone size: .
J gene: TRBJ1-5
V gene: TRBV20-1
CDR3 protein: CSASTDRENQPQHF

clone size: many
J gene: TRBJ2-7
V gene: TRBV5-1
CDR3 protein: CASSSTTGTPGYEQYF

clone size: .
J gene: TRBJ2-7
V gene: TRBV29-1
CDR3 protein: CSVDSVSSGKSYEQYF

clone size: few
J gene: TRBJ2-1
V gene: TRBV7-6
CDR3 protein: CASSRTSATRDNEQFF

clone size: .
J gene: TRBJ2-1
V gene: TRBV5-1
CDR3 protein: CASSDRSGEGEQFF

clone size: few
J gene: TRBJ2-2
V gene: TRBV27
CDR3 protein: CASSPQPQGAGGELFF

clone size: .
J gene: TRBJ2-4
V gene: TRBV6-5
CDR3 protein: CASSYSRTGDLAKNIQYF

clone size: few
J gene: TRBJ2-5
V gene: TRBV5-6
CDR3 protein: CASSLVGTGIQETQYF

clone size: .
J gene: TRBJ2-7
V gene: TRBV3-1
CDR3 protein: CASSQEGQGIYEQYF

clone size: once
J gene: TRBJ1-1
V gene: TRBV20-1
CDR3 protein: CSARDLGGIGTEAFF

clone size: .
J gene: TRBJ2-5
V gene: TRBV7-2
CDR3 protein: CASSSGGIHETQYF

clone size: .
J gene: TRBJ1-2
V gene: TRBV13
CDR3 protein: CASSLASENYGYTF

clone size: .
J gene: TRBJ2-2
V gene: TRBV5-5
CDR3 protein: CASSLLSTPGPVLFF

clone size: .
J gene: TRBJ2-5
V gene: TRBV5-1
CDR3 protein: CASSSEGGGAETQYF

clone size: few
J gene: TRBJ2-7
V gene: TRBV7-9
CDR3 protein: CASSLTGPNYEQYF

clone size: .
J gene: TRBJ2-1
V gene: TRBV9
CDR3 protein: CASAREGVGTIEQFF

clone size: .
J gene: TRBJ2-1
V gene: TRBV2
CDR3 protein: CASSEFWASGSYEQFF

clone size: many
J gene: TRBJ1-1
V gene: TRBV19
CDR3 protein: CASRTSGARTEAFF

clone size: few
J gene: TRBJ1-6
V gene: TRBV19
CDR3 protein: CASSNRENSPLHF

clone size: .
J gene: TRBJ2-1
V gene: TRBV24-1
CDR3 protein: CATSDIDRESSYNEQFF

clone size: few
J gene: TRBJ2-3
V gene: TRBV2
CDR3 protein: CASTPSSGSTDTQYF